This record concerns one T cell receptor beta chain sequence. This entry is derived from a study of T cells in Graves' hyperthyroidism and ophthalmopathy. Amplification of TCR beta CDR3 regions used RNA as the template. Using the HTBI primer set, a first-round RT-PCR was run on the TCR CDR3. TCRdb analysed the multiplex PCR reads with MiXCR anew, one entry per CDR3 protein. Of around 690,000 distinct CDR3 sequences listed, less than 25% are singletons. Sequences were obtained from blood. This sequence originates from a man aged 25-40 years with Graves' ophthalmopathy.

CDR3 sequence: CASSQAVSYEQYF. CDR3 sequence (DNA): TGTGCCAGCAGCCAAGCAGTATCCTACGAGCAGTACTTC. This rearrangement joins TRBV3-1 to TRBJ2-7; no firm D call. This CDR3 contains 13 residues. Trimming stripped 1 base from V and 1 base from J, with 5 bases between. Germline assignment: CDR1 LGHDT and CDR2 YNNKEL (reference sequence).